Below, 8 T cell receptor beta chains from the same sample are listed, as sequenced in a study of cytomegalovirus exposure and HLA in healthy donors (dated by TCRdb to the late 2010s). The library was made by the immunoSEQ multiplex PCR assay. The multiplex PCR relied on a mix of 60 forward primers for TCR Vbeta segments and 13 reverse primers for TCR Jbeta segments. TCRdb stores this immuneACCESS table with in-frame sequences only. Part of the clones is absent; in the studies checked, under half of the shortfall reflects unresolved V genes, and no reason is known for the rest. The sample includes tens of thousands of clones, with around 78% observed a single time. The ten biggest clones cover 3.5% to 5.5% of the sample. The material sequenced was PBMCs. The receptors shown here come from a woman aged 35 to 49 in good health and CMV-seropositive.

The V gene is TRBV21-1, the J gene TRBJ2-5; the listed D gene, TRBD2, was not tested against the DNA. TRBV21-1 is given as a pseudogene. CDR3 length: 19 residues. The chain's CDR3 is CASSTLQGGPLDRGETQYF. The CDR3 bases are TGTGCCAGCAGCACCTTACAGGGAGGGCCCCTTGACCGGGGGGAGACCCAGTACTTC.

This sequence joins TRBV28 and TRBJ1-6; 10 positions agree with TRBD1. V trimming: 5 bases; J trimming: 6 bases; junction bases outside the gene matches: 7. The CDR3 is 16 residues long. Germline V gene sequence: CDR1 MDHEN, CDR2 SYDVKM. CDR3: CASSLRDRGTNSPLHF. The CDR3 region has the DNA TGTGCCAGCAGTCTCCGGGACAGGGGAACTAATTCACCCCTCCACTTT. Supplemented by reference TRBV28 and TRBJ1-6, the full variable domain reads DVKVTQSSRYLVKRTGEKVFLECVQDMDHENMFWYRQDPGLGLRLIYFSYDVKMKEKGDIPEGYSVSREKKERFSLILESASTNQTSMYLCASSLRDRGTNSPLHFGNGTRLTVT.

The genes are TRBV11-2 and TRBJ2-3; 7 positions match TRBD2. V lost 6 bases, J lost 5 bases, and 11 bases stayed unmatched. Germline loops: CDR1 SGHAT, CDR2 FQNNGV. This CDR3 has 15 residues. CDR3 DNA: TGTGCCAGCAGGCGGGCGGGAGTAGTCGAAGATACGCAGTATTTT. Translating it yields CASRRAGVVEDTQYF.

This chain uses TRBV28 with TRBJ1-2; 8 nucleotides line up with TRBD1. Germline V lookup: CDR1 MDHEN, CDR2 SYDVKM. This CDR3 has 14 amino acids. V gave up 6 bases and J gave up 4 bases; unmatched junction bases: 7. The CDR3 region is CASRAGQAFYGYTF. In nucleotides, the CDR3 is TGTGCCAGCAGGGCGGGACAGGCGTTCTATGGCTACACCTTC.

The chain combines TRBV19 with TRBJ1-5, with TRBD1 matching over 9 bases. V gave up 5 bases and J gave up 6 bases; unmatched junction bases: 5. The CDR3 is made up of 14 amino acids. CDR1 is LNHDA, CDR2 SQIVND, per germline (reference sequence). CDR3 loop: CASSATGGGQPQHF. DNA of the CDR3: TGTGCCAGTAGTGCCACAGGGGGCGGTCAGCCCCAGCATTTT.

CDR3 bases: TGCGCCAGCAGCTTGACGGGACAGGGCTACGAGCAGTACTTC. This translates into CASSLTGQGYEQYF. J is TRBJ2-7 and V is TRBV5-1, with 9 bases lining up with TRBD1. The CDR3 is 14 residues long. The V gene end was trimmed by 1 base and the J gene end by 3 bases; junction bases not matched to a gene: 2. CDR1 is SGHRS, CDR2 YFSETQ, per germline.

This clone was counted a few times. The rearrangement joins TRBV5-5 to TRBJ1-4; TRBD1 matches at 7 bases. The junction had 3 bases not matched to a gene; V was cut back by 2 bases and J by 5 bases. The germline gives CDR1 SGHKS, CDR2 YYEKEE (reference sequence). This CDR3 spans 14 amino acids. Here the CDR3 DNA reads TGTGCCAGCAGCTTTCAGGGGGAGAATGAAAAACTGTTTTTT. It yields the protein CASSFQGENEKLFF.

The chain links TRBV29-1 to TRBJ1-1; TRBD1 agrees at 9 bases. J gave up 5 bases and V 8 bases, and 9 bases lay outside the gene matches. This CDR3 comprises 13 residues. Germline values: CDR1 SQVTM, CDR2 ANQGSEA. The CDR3 spells CSLRTGVDTEAFF. In DNA, the CDR3 is TGCAGCCTAAGGACAGGGGTGGATACTGAAGCTTTCTTT.